The 32 T cell receptor beta chains below were found in one sample sequenced in a study of shared clonotypes between healthy human individuals. Sequencing used immunoSEQ multiplex PCR; TCRdb keeps in-frame clones, though not all of them. Of approximately 2.5 million clones listed, more than 90% are singletons. The sample comprised naive CD4+ T cells sorted from blood. Subset specified: CD45RA+ positively selected. These receptor sequences come from a man between 18 and 29 years old in good health.

J is TRBJ1-5 and V is TRBV2; D uncertain. V lost 3 bases and J 0 bases, leaving 12 bases between the germline ends. CDR1 is SNHLY and CDR2 is FYNNEI in the germline V gene. There are 16 residues in the CDR3. CDR3 in DNA: TGTGCCAGCAGTGAGGACGGCCTAATTAGCAATCAGCCCCAGCATTTT. Amino acids: CASSEDGLISNQPQHF.

The chain has TRBV4-1 and TRBJ1-3, with D hard to call. CDR3 length: 13 residues. Germline V CDR1 and CDR2: MGHRA, YSYEKL. V lost 0 bases and J lost 0, with 0 bases in between. The DNA for the CDR3 is TGCGCCAGCAGCCAAGACTCTGGAAACACCATATATTTT. This codes for CASSQDSGNTIYF.

The chain joins TRBV27 to TRBJ1-1, with 9 bases that match TRBD1. Germline V gene lookup returns CDR1 MNHEY and CDR2 SMNVEV (reference sequence). There are 12 residues in the CDR3. The junction had 4 bases not matched to a gene; V was cut back by 4 bases and J by 10 bases. The CDR3 coding sequence is TGTGCCAGCAGTTCCCTGACAGGGGGAGCTTTCTTT. Protein product: CASSSLTGGAFF.

This clone was detected a few times. The chain carries TRBV5-1 and TRBJ1-2; perhaps TRBD1 as D (5 bases). Trimming stripped 7 bases from V and 3 bases from J, with 10 bases between. This CDR3 region has 12 residues. Germline loops: CDR1 SGHRS, CDR2 YFSETQ. The CDR3 loop is CASGTDHYGYTF. The CDR3 DNA reads TGCGCCAGCGGGACGGACCACTATGGCTACACCTTC.

The V call is TRBV6-5, the J call TRBJ2-5, with TRBD2 matching 8 bases. The CDR3 contains 14 residues. Trimming cost V 6 bases and J 3 bases; bases outside gene matches: 6. Germline CDR1 MNHEY, CDR2 SVGAGI. The CDR3: CASSYGGVKETQYF. The CDR3 DNA is TGTGCCAGCAGCTACGGGGGGGTGAAAGAGACCCAGTACTTC.

The chain links TRBV4-1 to TRBJ1-2; D remains ambiguous. Between the trimmed V and J ends, which lost 0 bases and 8 bases, there was a span of 10 bases. Germline CDR1 and CDR2: MGHRA and YSYEKL. The CDR3 covers 13 residues. The CDR3 region is CASSQEVPGGYTF. As DNA, the CDR3 is TGCGCCAGCAGCCAAGAAGTACCCGGAGGCTACACCTTC.

This clone was seen more than once but under ten times. The same CDR3 is also encoded by other DNA sequences in this sample. This chain joins TRBV2 and TRBJ2-5; 10 bases agree with TRBD1. The CDR3 totals 12 residues. The trim removed 6 bases at V and 5 bases at J, leaving 0 bases unmatched. Germline V gene lookup returns CDR1 SNHLY and CDR2 FYNNEI. CDR3 loop: CASRGQGETQYF. In DNA form, the CDR3 reads TGTGCCAGCAGGGGACAGGGGGAGACCCAGTACTTC.

The chain has TRBV9 and TRBJ2-1; D is possibly TRBD1 (7 bases). Germline assignment: CDR1 SGDLS and CDR2 YYNGEE. CDR3 length: 15 residues. V was clipped by 4 bases and J by 2 bases, with 13 bases between them. CDR3 protein: CASSQGDFTYNEQFF. The DNA for the CDR3 is TGTGCCAGCAGCCAGGGGGACTTTACCTACAATGAGCAGTTCTTC.

V is TRBV11-2 and J is TRBJ2-7, with TRBD2 matching over 9 bases. V lost 3 bases to trimming and J lost 0 bases; unmatched junction nucleotides: 3. Germline-derived CDR1 and CDR2 are SGHAT and FQNNGV. The CDR3 has 15 amino acids. CDR3 protein: CASSFSGSPSYEQYF. The CDR3 DNA reads TGTGCCAGCAGCTTTAGCGGGAGCCCCTCCTACGAGCAGTACTTC. Complete variable domain (other parts from reference TRBV11-2 and TRBJ2-7): EAGVAQSPRYKIIEKRQSVAFWCNPISGHATLYWYQQILGQGPKLLIQFQNNGVVDDSQLPKDRFSAERLKGVDSTLKIQPAKLEDSAVYLCASSFSGSPSYEQYFGPGTRLTVT.

The CDR3 region has the DNA TGTGCCAGCAGTTACTCGCGGGGGCCCAGATACGAGCAGTACTTC. Protein: CASSYSRGPRYEQYF. The genes are TRBV6-6 and TRBJ2-7; possible D gene TRBD2, 7 bases. The CDR3 extends over 15 amino acids. V lost 0 bases to trimming and J lost 4 bases, with 13 bases between them. CDR1 MNHNY and CDR2 SVGAGI come from the germline V gene (reference sequence).

J is TRBJ2-2 and V is TRBV5-4, with 11 bases identical to TRBD2. The CDR3 is 17 residues long. The trim removed 0 bases at V and 5 bases at J, leaving 6 bases unmatched. Per the germline V gene, CDR1 is SGHNT and CDR2 is YYREEE (reference sequence). CDR3 sequence (DNA): TGTGCCAGCAGCTTGGGGGGATCTAGCGGGAGGACCGGGGAGCTGTTTTTT. Translation: CASSLGGSSGRTGELFF.

With respect to this clone: Other DNA sequences in this specimen translate into the identical CDR3. The chain uses TRBV18 and TRBJ1-3; no clear D gene. CDR3 length: 13 amino acids. The germline gives CDR1 KGHSH, CDR2 LQKENI. Trimming took 3 bases from V and 3 from J, leaving 6 bases between them. CDR3 sequence (DNA): TGTGCCAGCTCACCCCTGGGTGGAAACACCATATATTTT. This translates into CASSPLGGNTIYF.

The rearrangement links TRBV30 to TRBJ2-2; possibly TRBD1 or TRBD2 for D (5 bases each). The germline V gene encodes CDR1 GTSNPN and CDR2 SVGIG (reference sequence). This CDR3 is 14 amino acids long. Trimming took 3 bases from V and 6 from J, leaving 14 bases between them. Written as DNA, the CDR3 is TGTGCCTGGAGCCGGGGCCCTACCCCCGGGGAGCTGTTTTTT. Translation gives CAWSRGPTPGELFF.

Of note for this clone: The sample holds other DNA sequences that translate to the same CDR3. The chain links TRBV5-5 to TRBJ2-2; unclear D gene. The CDR3 sequence is 12 residues long. Germline V gene data show CDR1 as SGHKS and CDR2 as YYEKEE (reference sequence). The germline V and J ends were trimmed by 0 bases and 7 bases, with 4 bases remaining between them. CDR3 region: CASSLAGGELFF. CDR3 bases: TGTGCCAGCAGCTTGGCCGGCGGGGAGCTGTTTTTT.

The chain recombines TRBV6-5 with TRBJ2-3; 7 bases map to TRBD2. The germline V gene encodes CDR1 MNHEY and CDR2 SVGAGI. The CDR3 sequence is 14 residues long. Germline trimming cut 7 bases from V and 2 bases from J; bases unmatched to any gene: 6. DNA of the CDR3: TGTGCCAGCAAGTTCGCGGGGGACACAGATACGCAGTATTTT. Amino acids: CASKFAGDTDTQYF.

The V and J genes are TRBV28 and TRBJ1-2; D uncertain. This CDR3 contains 17 residues. V was clipped by 5 bases and J by 4 bases, with 23 bases between them. Looked up from germline, CDR1 is MDHEN and CDR2 is SYDVKM. The CDR3 DNA sequence: TGTGCCAGCAGTCCTGCGAACACGGGAGGGTGGAGCTATGGCTACACCTTC. It yields the protein CASSPANTGGWSYGYTF.

This clone was seen a single time. The chain links TRBV7-3 to TRBJ1-1; D is unresolved. Per the germline V gene, CDR1 is SGHTA and CDR2 is FQGTGA. The CDR3 sequence is 18 residues long. The V and J ends lost 0 bases and 3 bases respectively, with 20 bases between them. CDR3 region: CASSLTAEGDYKDTEAFF. DNA of the CDR3: TGTGCCAGCAGCTTAACGGCAGAGGGCGATTATAAGGACACTGAAGCTTTCTTT.

The chain is built from TRBV11-3 and TRBJ2-6; D is possibly TRBD1 (6 bases). V was clipped by 6 bases and J by 2 bases, with 17 bases between them. The CDR3 runs to 17 residues. Germline CDR1 is SGHNT and CDR2 is YENEEA. CDR3 nucleotide sequence: TGTGCCAGCAGTCCCCAGTCTCAGGGGACTGGGGCCAACGTCCTGACTTTC. This sequence encodes CASSPQSQGTGANVLTF.

The V gene is TRBV2, the J gene TRBJ2-5; D call uncertain. This CDR3 region has 14 residues. The germline gives CDR1 SNHLY, CDR2 FYNNEI. Between the trimmed V and J ends, which lost 2 bases and 5 bases, there was a span of 12 bases. Here the CDR3 DNA reads TGTGCCAGCAGTGAAAATCCGGTGAGGGAGACCCAGTACTTC. Translation: CASSENPVRETQYF.

In this sample, this clone turned up once. This chain joins TRBV6-5 and TRBJ1-3; no clear D gene. The germline V and J ends were trimmed by 6 bases and 4 bases, with 16 bases remaining between them. The CDR3 has 15 amino acids. Per germline, CDR1 MNHEY and CDR2 SVGAGI. Here the CDR3 DNA reads TGTGCCAGCAGCCGCTCATTGGGATCAGGAAACACCATATATTTT. Translating gives CASSRSLGSGNTIYF.

The count of this clone is one. This rearrangement joins TRBV25-1 to TRBJ2-7, with 7 positions matching TRBD2. The V gene end was trimmed by 6 bases and the J gene end by 11 bases; junction bases not matched to a gene: 10. This CDR3 contains 12 residues. Germline CDR1 and CDR2: MGHDK and SYGVNS. In DNA form, the CDR3 reads TGTGCCAGCAGGGCTATCGGGGGGTTGGAGTACTTC. Residues: CASRAIGGLEYF.

The J gene is TRBJ2-1, the V gene TRBV6-1; perhaps TRBD1 as D (6 bases). This CDR3 region has 14 residues. The V end was cut by 8 bases, the J end by 4 bases, with 15 bases between. From germline, CDR1 is MNHNS and CDR2 SASEGT. DNA of the CDR3: TGTGCCAGCCACATGGACAGCTTTTACAATGAGCAGTTCTTC. As protein: CASHMDSFYNEQFF.

This chain connects TRBV29-1 to TRBJ2-5, with 8 bases that match TRBD2. This CDR3 spans 13 amino acids. Germline CDR1 reads SQVTM; CDR2 reads ANQGSEA. V was clipped by 5 bases and J by 4 bases; unmatched bases: 6. The CDR3 reads CSVSGRATETQYF. The CDR3 nucleotides are TGCAGCGTTTCCGGGAGGGCCACAGAGACCCAGTACTTC.

The rearrangement joins TRBV5-1 to TRBJ2-7; TRBD1 matches at 7 bases. Germline loops: CDR1 SGHRS, CDR2 YFSETQ. V trimming: 4 bases; J trimming: 2 bases; junction bases outside the gene matches: 6. This CDR3 comprises 14 residues. CDR3 in DNA: TGCGCCAGCAGCAAGGGACAGATGCCCTACGAGCAGTACTTC. As protein: CASSKGQMPYEQYF.

The chain links TRBV6-1 to TRBJ2-7; D is perhaps TRBD1 (5 bases). V lost 6 bases and J 0 bases, leaving 9 bases between the germline ends. The CDR3 covers 13 residues. CDR1 is MNHNS and CDR2 is SASEGT in the germline V gene. DNA for the CDR3: TGTGCCAGCAGGGGGCTCCTCTCCTACGAGCAGTACTTC. Translation: CASRGLLSYEQYF.

J is TRBJ2-3 and V is TRBV30, with D perhaps TRBD1 or TRBD2 (5 bases each). Germline lookup yields CDR1 GTSNPN and CDR2 SVGIG (reference sequence). CDR3 size: 13 residues. V was shortened by 1 base and J by 6 bases, with 11 bases between the two germline ends. The CDR3 sequence is CAWSGRWGDTQYF. The CDR3 nucleotides are TGTGCCTGGAGTGGCAGATGGGGGGATACGCAGTATTTT.

The chain has TRBV18 and TRBJ2-7; 10 bases match TRBD1. V gave up 3 bases and J gave up 2 bases; unmatched junction bases: 7. CDR1 and CDR2 (germline): KGHSH, LQKENI. The CDR3 is 16 amino acids. This CDR3 is CASSPRRTGGTYEQYF. DNA for the CDR3: TGTGCCAGCTCACCCCGACGGACAGGGGGAACCTACGAGCAGTACTTC.

J is TRBJ2-3 and V is TRBV2; D is perhaps TRBD1 (6 bases). Looked up from germline, CDR1 is SNHLY and CDR2 is FYNNEI. This CDR3 is built from 19 residues. V lost 6 bases and J lost 0, with 25 bases in between. CDR3 bases: TGTGCCAGCAGCCTCATGCCCCTCCACGACAGGATAAGCACAGATACGCAGTATTTT. Protein product: CASSLMPLHDRISTDTQYF.

The rearrangement links TRBV5-1 to TRBJ1-2, with 8 bases lining up with TRBD1. Trimming at V came to 3 bases and at J to 7 bases, leaving 11 bases not matched to a gene. The CDR3 spans 15 residues. CDR1 SGHRS and CDR2 YFSETQ come from the germline V gene. The CDR3 sequence is CASSSESGGRSGYTF. CDR3 sequence (DNA): TGCGCCAGCAGCTCTGAGTCAGGGGGCAGGAGTGGCTACACCTTC.

This chain links TRBV29-1 with TRBJ1-1; TRBD1 might be the D (6 bases). V was shortened by 3 bases and J by 7 bases, with 12 bases between the two germline ends. The CDR3 is 12 amino acids. CDR1 is SQVTM, CDR2 ANQGSEA, per germline. This CDR3 reads CSVEGTTVEAFF. CDR3 DNA: TGCAGCGTTGAGGGGACAACTGTTGAAGCTTTCTTT.

The chain links TRBV7-6 to TRBJ1-4, with unresolved D. This CDR3 comprises 15 residues. The V gene lost 5 bases and the J gene lost 0 bases, with 10 bases spanning the gap. The V gene's germline CDR1 is SGHVS and CDR2 FNYEAQ. The DNA for the CDR3 is TGTGCCAGCAGCCCAGGACGGACAACTAATGAAAAACTGTTTTTT. It encodes CASSPGRTTNEKLFF. Drawing the rest from reference TRBV7-6 and TRBJ1-4, the complete variable domain is GAGVSQSPRYKVTKRGQDVALRCDPISGHVSLYWYRQALGQGPEFLTYFNYEAQQDKSGLPNDRFSAERPEGSISTLTIQRTEQRDSAMYRCASSPGRTTNEKLFFGSGTQLSVL.

The V call is TRBV6-5, the J call TRBJ2-2; TRBD1 matches at 8 bases. V lost 6 bases, J lost 6 bases, and 9 bases stayed unmatched. The germline V gene has CDR1 MNHEY and CDR2 SVGAGI. The CDR3 sequence is 15 residues long. CDR3 bases: TGTGCCAGCAGACCCCGGGCAGGGGGCCCCGGGGAGCTGTTTTTT. Its protein product is CASRPRAGGPGELFF.